The 31 T cell receptor beta chains below were found in one sample sequenced in a study of T cells expressing NK-cell markers. Reanalyzing the 5' RACE reads, TCRdb keeps one entry per CDR3 protein, without DNA. The specimen's table records 350,000 to 500,000 distinct CDR3 sequences. Material: blood T cells: a sorted CD56 or NKG2C T cell subset, CD4+ or CD8+ T cells, or bulk PBMC T cells (not recorded which). These receptors were taken from a woman between 18 and 69 years old in good health.

The V gene is TRBV18, the J gene TRBJ2-5; TCRdb picks TRBD1, but there is no DNA to check that call. The CDR3 totals 18 residues. Germline values: CDR1 KGHSH, CDR2 LQKENI. The CDR3 sequence: CASSPPPGLVGPQETQYF.

V and J are TRBV20-1 and TRBJ1-2; the D gene TCRdb calls, TRBD1, cannot be checked with no DNA. Germline CDR1 and CDR2: DFQATT and SNEGSKA (reference sequence). This CDR3 is built from 14 residues. This CDR3 reads CSARTEAGYRGYTF.

The gene calls are TRBV7-2 and TRBJ2-3; the D call of TRBD2 rests on TCRdb alone, since no DNA is present to check it. CDR3 size: 16 residues. Per the germline V gene, CDR1 is SGHTA and CDR2 is FQGNSA. CDR3 amino acids: CASSPSLAGVTDTQYF.

This sequence joins TRBV28 and TRBJ2-3. The CDR3 length is 13 residues. Germline V gene lookup returns CDR1 MDHEN and CDR2 SYDVKM. The CDR3 loop reads CATSTIEDDTQYF.

V and J are TRBV27 and TRBJ2-2; TCRdb's D call, TRBD2, is unchecked because there is no DNA. This CDR3 contains 18 residues. Germline V CDR1 and CDR2: MNHEY, SMNVEV (reference sequence). The CDR3 reads CATSRPGLAGDDTGELFF.

The chain links TRBV6-4 to TRBJ2-2; TCRdb reports TRBD1, a call that lacks DNA to check it against. The CDR3 covers 16 residues. CDR1 MRHNA and CDR2 SNTAGT come from the germline V gene. The CDR3 here is CASSPTRTGGTGELFF.

The rearrangement joins TRBV7-9 to TRBJ2-7; TCRdb returns TRBD1, unconfirmable since there is no DNA. The CDR3 covers 16 residues. CDR1 is SEHNR and CDR2 is FQNEAQ in the germline V gene (reference sequence). The CDR3 spells CASSPNGAGLLGEQYF.

The chain links TRBV27 to TRBJ1-4; TCRdb's assignment of TRBD1 cannot be checked, as there is no DNA. CDR3 length: 13 residues. Germline CDR1 is MNHEY and CDR2 is SMNVEV (reference sequence). The chain's CDR3 is CAERGGLGEKLFF.

The V and J genes are TRBV6-1 and TRBJ2-1; TCRdb reports TRBD1, a call that lacks DNA to check it against. This CDR3 comprises 15 residues. CDR1 is MNHNS, CDR2 SASEGT, per germline. The CDR3 sequence: CASSRTGGDYNEQFF.

The chain uses TRBV29-1 and TRBJ2-2; the D gene TCRdb calls, TRBD1, cannot be checked with no DNA. Germline CDR1 and CDR2: SQVTM and ANQGSEA. The CDR3 totals 13 residues. The CDR3 loop reads CSVGQGNTGELFF.

CDR3 residues: CASSPRGGPVYGYTF. The rearrangement joins TRBV12-3 or TRBV12-4 to TRBJ1-2. The CDR3 is 15 residues long.

The chain uses TRBV7-9 and TRBJ2-5; TCRdb picks TRBD2, but there is no DNA to check that call. The CDR3 has 14 amino acids. Germline lookup yields CDR1 SEHNR and CDR2 FQNEAQ (reference sequence). The CDR3 here is CASSLATPKETKYF.

The rearrangement links TRBV12-3 or TRBV12-4 to TRBJ1-5. The length of the CDR3 is 15 residues. The CDR3 region is CASSLFRDENQPQHF.

This chain uses TRBV25-1 with TRBJ1-3; TCRdb's D call, TRBD1, is unchecked because there is no DNA. CDR3 size: 17 residues. From germline, CDR1 is MGHDK and CDR2 SYGVNS. CDR3 in amino acids: CASRKTGTGNSGNTIYF.

The chain employs TRBV11-2 and TRBJ2-1; TCRdb gives TRBD2 as the D gene, but with no DNA this cannot be confirmed. The CDR3 is made up of 17 amino acids. In germline, CDR1 is SGHAT, CDR2 FQNNGV. CDR3 region: CASSRRTSGSTYNEQFF.

The chain combines TRBV12-3 or TRBV12-4 with TRBJ2-7; without DNA, the TCRdb call of TRBD1 cannot be checked. The CDR3 contains 12 residues. CDR3 sequence: CASRRTGGEQYF.

This chain connects TRBV28 to TRBJ2-6; TCRdb selects TRBD1, and the lack of DNA leaves this call unchecked. The V gene's germline CDR1 is MDHEN and CDR2 SYDVKM. The CDR3 spans 15 residues. CDR3 region: CASSLPGIGANVLTF. The complete variable domain, with remaining parts taken from reference TRBV28 and TRBJ2-6, reads DVKVTQSSRYLVKRTGEKVFLECVQDMDHENMFWYRQDPGLGLRLIYFSYDVKMKEKGDIPEGYSVSREKKERFSLILESASTNQTSMYLCASSLPGIGANVLTFGAGSRLTVL.

This chain joins TRBV7-6 and TRBJ2-1. This CDR3 has 16 amino acids. Germline CDR1 is SGHVS and CDR2 is FNYEAQ. This CDR3 reads CASSLAQRSSYNEQFF.

This chain connects TRBV12-3 or TRBV12-4 to TRBJ2-1. The CDR3 covers 17 residues. The CDR3 protein is CASSYNPLAESYNEQFF.

This chain links TRBV18 with TRBJ1-6; without DNA, the TCRdb call of TRBD1 cannot be checked. The CDR3 runs to 16 residues. Germline CDR1 reads KGHSH; CDR2 reads LQKENI. This CDR3 is CASSPGRGFYNSPLHF. The entire variable domain, with the rest obtained from reference TRBV18 and TRBJ1-6, is as follows: NAGVMQNPRHLVRRRGQEARLRCSPMKGHSHVYWYRQLPEEGLKFMVYLQKENIIDESGMPKERFSAEFPKEGPSILRIQQVVRGDSAAYFCASSPGRGFYNSPLHFGNGTRLTVT.

CDR3: CASSPRKGSGANVLTF. The chain couples TRBV7-6 to TRBJ2-6; without DNA, the TCRdb call of TRBD1 cannot be checked. Germline CDR1 reads SGHVS; CDR2 reads FNYEAQ. CDR3 length: 16 residues.

The V and J genes are TRBV7-2 and TRBJ1-2. This CDR3 comprises 13 residues. Germline V gene sequence: CDR1 SGHTA, CDR2 FQGNSA. The chain's CDR3 is CASSLNQNYGYTF. Looking up the rest from reference TRBV7-2 and TRBJ1-2 gives the full variable domain: GAGVSQSPSNKVTEKGKDVELRCDPISGHTALYWYRQSLGQGLEFLIYFQGNSAPDKSGLPSDRFSAERTGGSVSTLTIQRTQQEDSAVYLCASSLNQNYGYTFGSGTRLTVV.

The rearrangement uses TRBV21-1 and TRBJ1-2; the D call of TRBD1 rests on TCRdb alone, since no DNA is present to check it. TRBV21-1 is shown as a pseudogene. CDR3 length equals 13 residues. CDR3 sequence reads: CASSNQSERLNTF.

The chain carries TRBV6-1 and TRBJ2-1; TCRdb returns TRBD1, unconfirmable since there is no DNA. The length of the CDR3 is 15 residues. Germline-derived CDR1 and CDR2 are MNHNS and SASEGT. CDR3 protein: CASSPRSGAYNEQFF.

J is TRBJ2-5 and V is TRBV3-1. The germline V gene encodes CDR1 LGHDT and CDR2 YNNKEL (reference sequence). This CDR3 is built from 14 residues. The CDR3 sequence: CASSQEVVQETQYF.

The rearrangement joins TRBV30 to TRBJ1-1. The germline V gene encodes CDR1 GTSNPN and CDR2 SVGIG (reference sequence). The CDR3 contains 13 residues. This CDR3 is CAWSAQPDTEAFF. Full variable domain (missing parts from reference TRBV30 and TRBJ1-1): SQTIHQWPATLVQPVGSPLSLECTVEGTSNPNLYWYRQAAGRGLQLLFYSVGIGQISSEVPQNLSASRPQDRQFILSSKKLLLSDSGFYLCAWSAQPDTEAFFGQGTRLTVV.

V usage is TRBV14 and J usage is TRBJ1-1. Germline CDR1 and CDR2: SGHDN and FVKESK. The CDR3 runs to 15 residues. Here the CDR3 reads CASSQGVRRNTEAFF. The complete variable domain, with remaining parts taken from reference TRBV14 and TRBJ1-1, reads EAGVTQFPSHSVIEKGQTVTLRCDPISGHDNLYWYRRVMGKEIKFLLHFVKESKQDESGMPNNRFLAERTGGTYSTLKVQPAELEDSGVYFCASSQGVRRNTEAFFGQGTRLTVV.

The chain joins TRBV27 to TRBJ1-5; TCRdb lists TRBD1, though no DNA is available to test this call. CDR1 and CDR2 (germline): MNHEY, SMNVEV (reference sequence). This CDR3 region has 14 residues. The chain's CDR3 is CASSFSGGGQPQHF.

This chain uses TRBV20-1 with TRBJ2-2; TCRdb names TRBD1, which stays unverified in the absence of DNA. This CDR3 has 17 amino acids. Germline lookup yields CDR1 DFQATT and CDR2 SNEGSKA (reference sequence). This CDR3 reads CSASPFEYTPGTGELFF.

This chain joins TRBV25-1 and TRBJ2-5; absent DNA, TCRdb's TRBD2 call cannot be checked. Germline V CDR1 and CDR2: MGHDK, SYGVNS. This CDR3 spans 16 amino acids. CDR3 loop: CASSEEGPRRRETQYF.

The rearrangement joins TRBV28 to TRBJ1-1; TCRdb designates TRBD1, a call that cannot be tested without DNA. Germline CDR1 reads MDHEN; CDR2 reads SYDVKM. The CDR3 has 16 amino acids. CDR3 region: CASSGQYGPENTEAFF.